Listed here are 30 T cell receptor beta chains from one sample, sequenced in a study of CD4 T cells in relation to SARS-CoV-2 and coronaviruses. Libraries were prepared by immunoSEQ multiplex PCR; TCRdb keeps only in-frame clonotypes and omits some of them. The sample lists roughly 16,000 clones, 75% to 80% seen once, with roughly a sixth in the top ten. The unexposed donors gave CD4+ T cells in about 2010-2019, prior to COVID-19. CD4+ T cells were isolated from the cells after about 11 days of culture. Their target antigens are unknown. The sample taken for sequencing was CD4+ T cells from PBMCs, cultured in vitro. The receptors derive from a human donor in good health.

This chain uses TRBV6-2 or TRBV6-3 with TRBJ2-4, with 7 bases lining up with TRBD2. V gave up 6 bases and J gave up 1 base; unmatched junction bases: 12. This CDR3 is 17 amino acids long. Germline CDR1 MNHEY, CDR2 SVGEGT. The CDR3 loop is CASSLRENGGAKNIQYF. The CDR3 DNA follows: TGTGCCAGCAGCCTCCGCGAGAACGGGGGGGCCAAAAACATTCAGTACTTC.

The chain employs TRBV21-1 and TRBJ2-5. TRBV21-1 counts as a pseudogene. This CDR3 has 15 residues. CDR3 region: CASSKEGWSQETQYF. The CDR3 DNA follows: TGTGCCAGCAGCAAAGAGGGTTGGAGCCAAGAGACCCAGTACTTC.

This clone was seen just once. The gene calls are TRBV29-1 and TRBJ2-3, with D tentatively TRBD1 (5 bases). The CDR3 spans 12 residues. Trimming left V 7 bases short and J 1 base short, with 9 bases between. Germline CDR1 SQVTM, CDR2 ANQGSEA. The CDR3 DNA reads as TGCAGCGCCATCAGGGGCACAGATACGCAGTATTTT. This encodes CSAIRGTDTQYF.

The J gene is TRBJ1-1, the V gene TRBV29-1; 9 nucleotides align to TRBD1. Germline values: CDR1 SQVTM, CDR2 ANQGSEA. V trimming: 8 bases; J trimming: 5 bases; junction bases outside the gene matches: 6. The CDR3 length is 12 residues. The CDR3 spells CSFNRGPTEAFF. CDR3 in DNA: TGCAGCTTCAACAGGGGGCCAACTGAAGCTTTCTTT.

CDR3 nucleotide sequence: TGTGCCATCAGTGTCCTGCGGGATACGCAGTATTTT. Its translation is CAISVLRDTQYF. This rearrangement joins TRBV10-3 to TRBJ2-3; D is undetermined. The V gene lost 4 bases and the J gene lost 6 bases, with 8 bases spanning the gap. The CDR3 is made up of 12 amino acids. Germline assignment: CDR1 ENHRY and CDR2 SYGVKD.

V usage is TRBV11-2 and J usage is TRBJ2-3; 7 bases fit TRBD2. CDR3 length: 13 amino acids. Germline V CDR1 and CDR2: SGHAT, FQNNGV. J lost 5 bases, V lost 5 bases, and 4 bases had no gene match. The CDR3 bases are TGTGCCAGCAGCACGACGGGGGGAGATACGCAGTATTTT. Translating it yields CASSTTGGDTQYF.

The chain links TRBV4-2 to TRBJ2-7; D is unresolved. Germline CDR1 reads LGHNA; CDR2 reads YNFKEQ. The CDR3 contains 12 residues. The ends were cut back, 1 base at V and 4 bases at J, with 5 bases in the middle. CDR3: CASSQVPYEQYF. The CDR3 nucleotides read TGTGCCAGCAGCCAAGTTCCATACGAGCAGTACTTC.

This rearrangement joins TRBV7-3 to TRBJ2-2; 9 nucleotides agree with TRBD1. Looked up from germline, CDR1 is SGHTA and CDR2 is FQGTGA. This CDR3 has 15 amino acids. The V segment lost 5 bases and the J segment 6 bases; nucleotides outside the gene matches: 7. The CDR3 nucleotides are TGTGCCAGCAGCACCGGGACAGGGCTACCCGGGGAGCTGTTTTTT. Its protein product is CASSTGTGLPGELFF.

This chain links TRBV6-2 or TRBV6-3 with TRBJ2-7, with D perhaps matching TRBD1 (6 bases). Looked up from germline, CDR1 is MNHEY and CDR2 is SVGEGT. V gave up 4 bases and J gave up 2 bases, with 12 bases separating them. The CDR3 loop spans 14 amino acids. CDR3 protein: CASSSNRDPYEQYF. The CDR3 bases are TGTGCCAGCAGTTCCAACAGGGACCCCTACGAGCAGTACTTC.

This chain uses TRBV2 with TRBJ2-2; tentatively, D is TRBD1 (5 bases). The CDR3 is 13 amino acids. Germline assignment: CDR1 SNHLY and CDR2 FYNNEI. Deletions cut 7 bases from V and 7 bases from J, with 13 bases between. CDR3 sequence: CASNQGTDGELFF. DNA of the CDR3: TGTGCCAGCAATCAGGGCACGGACGGGGAGCTGTTTTTT.

This clone was observed a single time. V is TRBV10-3 and J is TRBJ1-4; D gene uncertain. The length of the CDR3 is 12 residues. V was cut by 4 bases and J by 1 base, with 1 base left in between. CDR1 ENHRY and CDR2 SYGVKD come from the germline V gene. The CDR3 DNA sequence: TGTGCCATCAGTGTAACTAATGAAAAACTGTTTTTT. Its protein product is CAISVTNEKLFF.

V is TRBV20-1 and J is TRBJ1-5; D gene ambiguous. Germline lookup yields CDR1 DFQATT and CDR2 SNEGSKA (reference sequence). This CDR3 has 13 amino acids. V lost 3 bases and J 3 bases, leaving 9 bases between the germline ends. CDR3 nucleotide sequence: TGCAGTGCTAGTATGGGAAACAATCAGCCCCAGCATTTT. Translation: CSASMGNNQPQHF.

A single count supports this clone. V and J are TRBV28 and TRBJ1-2, with D hard to call. V was clipped by 6 bases and J by 7 bases, with 12 bases between them. The CDR3 is made up of 12 amino acids. Germline V lookup: CDR1 MDHEN, CDR2 SYDVKM. CDR3: CASSSPGLGYTF. CDR3 nucleotide sequence: TGTGCCAGCAGCTCCCCCGGACTTGGCTACACCTTC.

The chain joins TRBV9 to TRBJ1-1; D unresolved. The germline V and J ends were trimmed by 4 bases and 0 bases, with 7 bases remaining between them. The V gene's germline CDR1 is SGDLS and CDR2 YYNGEE. This CDR3 spans 13 amino acids. CDR3 bases: TGTGCCAGCAGCCCAGCCCTGAACACTGAAGCTTTCTTT. Translating it yields CASSPALNTEAFF.

This chain connects TRBV6-6 to TRBJ1-5; D not certain. V was clipped by 7 bases and J by 0 bases, with 7 bases between them. Per germline, CDR1 MNHNY and CDR2 SVGAGI (reference sequence). The CDR3 has 13 residues. The CDR3 DNA reads as TGTGCCAGCATGGAGTATAGCAATCAGCCCCAGCATTTT. It translates to CASMEYSNQPQHF.

V is TRBV6-1 and J is TRBJ2-4, with TRBD1 matching over 8 bases. Trimming at V came to 3 bases and at J to 6 bases, leaving 10 bases not matched to a gene. Germline CDR1 and CDR2: MNHNS and SASEGT. The CDR3 contains 16 residues. CDR3 in amino acids: CASSEGAGGGGNIQYF. The CDR3 DNA is TGTGCCAGCAGTGAGGGGGCAGGGGGCGGCGGAAACATTCAGTACTTC.

This clone was seen a handful of times. The V and J genes are TRBV6-6 and TRBJ1-3; D may be TRBD1 (6 bases). Trimming pared 0 bases from V and 4 bases from J, leaving 13 bases between. Per germline, CDR1 MNHNY and CDR2 SVGAGI (reference sequence). The CDR3 totals 16 residues. The CDR3 sequence is CASSYSTGGAGNTIYF. The CDR3 bases are TGTGCCAGCAGTTACTCGACCGGGGGCGCAGGAAACACCATATATTTT.

This clone was recorded a few times. The rearrangement links TRBV29-1 to TRBJ2-3; tentatively, D is TRBD1 (6 bases). Per the germline V gene, CDR1 is SQVTM and CDR2 is ANQGSEA. The CDR3 is 13 residues long. Trimming took 7 bases from V and 0 from J, leaving 11 bases between them. CDR3 nucleotides: TGCAGCGCCCAAAGGGGGAGCACAGATACGCAGTATTTT. The encoded protein is CSAQRGSTDTQYF.

The chain joins TRBV11-2 to TRBJ1-2; TRBD1 is a possible D gene (5 bases). The CDR3 has 14 amino acids. Germline assignment: CDR1 SGHAT and CDR2 FQNNGV. Trimming took 1 base from V and 3 from J, leaving 9 bases between them. CDR3 bases: TGTGCCAGCAGCTTAGTGCAGGGTGACTATGGCTACACCTTC. Protein sequence: CASSLVQGDYGYTF.

The rearrangement joins TRBV5-1 to TRBJ2-1; no firm D call. The CDR3 has 16 amino acids. CDR1 is SGHRS, CDR2 YFSETQ, per germline. V lost 0 bases to trimming and J lost 4 bases, with 14 bases between them. The CDR3 DNA is TGCGCCAGCAGCTTGGCCCCCCTTGGGGATTACAATGAGCAGTTCTTC. This gives the protein CASSLAPLGDYNEQFF.

The V and J genes are TRBV5-4 and TRBJ2-3; 10 bases match TRBD2. The trim removed 2 bases at V and 6 bases at J, leaving 3 bases unmatched. CDR3 size: 14 residues. Germline loops: CDR1 SGHNT, CDR2 YYREEE (reference sequence). CDR3: CASSLGTSADTQYF. CDR3 nucleotides: TGTGCCAGCAGCTTAGGGACTAGCGCGGATACGCAGTATTTT.

This clone appeared a single time. The genes are TRBV10-3 and TRBJ2-7, with D perhaps TRBD1 (6 bases). Trimming removed 8 bases at V and 5 bases at J, with 22 bases between. CDR3 length equals 15 residues. Germline CDR1 is ENHRY and CDR2 is SYGVKD. This CDR3 reads CAIQPTNRVTNEQYF. The CDR3 DNA is TGTGCCATCCAACCAACCAACAGGGTTACCAACGAGCAGTACTTC.

This chain connects TRBV10-3 to TRBJ1-1, with D perhaps matching TRBD1 (6 bases). There are 14 residues in the CDR3. Germline V gene sequence: CDR1 ENHRY, CDR2 SYGVKD. Trimming removed 5 bases from V and 1 base from J, with 11 bases in between. CDR3 sequence (DNA): TGTGCCATCAGTTACAGGGCAGCGAACACTGAAGCTTTCTTT. It codes for CAISYRAANTEAFF.

CDR3 bases: TGTGCCAGTAGATTCATCGACATCCTATCCTACGAGCAGTACTTC. The encoded protein is CASRFIDILSYEQYF. This chain uses TRBV19 with TRBJ2-7; D remains unclear. CDR3 size: 15 residues. From germline, CDR1 is LNHDA and CDR2 SQIVND (reference sequence). Deletions cut 6 bases from V and 1 base from J, with 16 bases between.

V is TRBV19 and J is TRBJ2-2; D uncertain. This CDR3 spans 14 amino acids. The V gene lost 1 base and the J gene lost 3 bases, with 6 bases spanning the gap. Germline V gene sequence: CDR1 LNHDA, CDR2 SQIVND (reference sequence). The DNA of the CDR3 is TGTGCCAGTAGTATAGGTACATACACCGGGGAGCTGTTTTTT. Amino acid sequence: CASSIGTYTGELFF.

The CDR3 sequence is CASSWDRDEQYF. The CDR3 coding sequence is TGTGCCAGCAGTTGGGACAGGGACGAGCAGTACTTC. This chain uses TRBV3-1 (or the pseudogene TRBV3-2) with TRBJ2-7; TRBD1 aligns across 9 bases. Germline CDR1 and CDR2: LGHDT and YNNKEL (reference sequence). Germline trimming cut 6 bases from V and 5 bases from J; bases unmatched to any gene: 2. The CDR3 contains 12 residues.

This chain links TRBV27 with TRBJ1-5, with 9 bases fitting TRBD1. After removal of 0 bases from V and 0 bases from J, the junction contained 21 bases not matched to a gene. This CDR3 spans 23 amino acids. Germline V gene sequence: CDR1 MNHEY, CDR2 SMNVEV (reference sequence). The CDR3: CASSLSSRTVPGQGIYSNQPQHF. The CDR3, as DNA: TGTGCCAGCAGTTTATCCTCCAGGACCGTCCCGGGACAGGGAATATATAGCAATCAGCCCCAGCATTTT.

Here the CDR3 reads CASNPRGAPVNEQFF. The CDR3 DNA reads as TGTGCCAGCAACCCTCGGGGGGCCCCCGTGAATGAGCAGTTCTTC. V is TRBV9 and J is TRBJ2-1, with a possible D match to TRBD2 (7 bases). Germline V CDR1 and CDR2: SGDLS, YYNGEE. The V gene lost 6 bases and the J gene lost 7 bases, with 20 bases spanning the gap. The CDR3 has 15 amino acids.

This sequence joins TRBV14 and TRBJ2-2; D is perhaps TRBD1 (5 bases). The CDR3 runs to 14 residues. The V and J ends lost 2 bases and 5 bases respectively, with 9 bases between them. Germline assignment: CDR1 SGHDN and CDR2 FVKESK. The CDR3 nucleotides are TGTGCCAGCAGCCAAATCCAGGGAACCGGGGAGCTGTTTTTT. Its protein is CASSQIQGTGELFF.

This chain connects TRBV24-1 to TRBJ2-6; D is undetermined. The germline V gene encodes CDR1 KGHDR and CDR2 SFDVKD. Trimming removed 3 bases at V and 0 bases at J, with 8 bases between. The CDR3 has 16 amino acids. The CDR3 nucleotides read TGTGCCACCAGTGATCCGACCGTCTCTGGGGCCAACGTCCTGACTTTC. It specifies CATSDPTVSGANVLTF.